The entry below gives a single T cell receptor beta chain sequence along with its context. There are a few counts of this clone. Its antigen is not yet known. No much larger clone is present one base from it, and per-base qualities are unavailable. V and J are truncated by 1 base and 3 bases respectively, leaving an intervening sequence of 13 bases. The CDR3, from cysteine to phenylalanine, totals 15 residues. Only CDR3 DNA remains: 45 bases, in frame from the first base. From a lookup of the germline V gene, CDR1 and CDR2 are SGHDN and FVKESK. The collaborating institutions used their own protocols to collect whole blood in K2EDTA tubes. For TCRbeta analysis, collaborators shipped samples as frozen whole blood, isolated PBMCs, or DNA extracted from either of those sample types. This sample was taken from a study of blood T cell repertoires in COVID-19 (dated by TCRdb to the early 2020s). Study-wide context: The collaborator samples originated in the United States, Italy and Spain and spanned the acute and convalescent phases of COVID-19. The material from the prospective study consisted of cDNA or gDNA derived from T cells, B-cell-depleted T cells, or PBMCs. A de-identified subject ID, COVID-19 status, age in years and sex were almost always included in the sample metadata. Samples were obtained from the ongoing ImmuneRACE study (first 160 participants) and from approximately 1,200 subjects provided by 6 global collaborators. A freely available public database, intended as a resource for researchers studying the immune response to SARS-CoV-2, is where the repertoires were released. Where available, HLA class I and class II types were taken from metadata supplied by the sample provider and were not determined by assay-based typing. The dataset comprised deeply sampled blood TCRbeta repertoires from subjects exposed to, actively infected with, or recovered from COVID-19. The study at large found these results: How much clinical and demographic metadata was included differed by source and by participant, and the metadata was provided uncurated.

The immunoSEQ Assay, a bias-controlled multiplex PCR, was used to amplify TCRbeta CDR3 regions from genomic DNA. In the paper's pipeline: Within the assay, amplification of reference gene primers was used to estimate how many nucleated cells each sample contained. To quantify the absolute abundance of each unique TCRbeta CDR3 rearrangement, sequence reads were collapsed and filtered. Productive Simpson clonality was computed per sample as the square root of Simpson's diversity index over productive rearrangements. TCRdb's version of the immuneACCESS table is confined to in-frame rearrangements and falls short of the full clone set. An unresolved V gene accounts for under half of the shortfall where checked; the remainder is of unknown origin. The D gene and trimming were derived from the DNA, and the V and J assignments and clone size from that table. The sample table contains almost 40,000 clones; only one count was recorded for approximately 85% of them. The biggest ten clones account for 4% to 5% of the sample.

Sample: peripheral blood. The chain uses TRBV14 and TRBJ2-7; the D segment could be TRBD1, given 6 matching bases. The sequence was obtained from a man between 60 and 70 years old with acute or convalescent COVID-19. The bases are TGTGCCAGCAGCCAAGCCCGGACAGCCTACTACGAGCAGTACTTC. This encodes CASSQARTAYYEQYF.